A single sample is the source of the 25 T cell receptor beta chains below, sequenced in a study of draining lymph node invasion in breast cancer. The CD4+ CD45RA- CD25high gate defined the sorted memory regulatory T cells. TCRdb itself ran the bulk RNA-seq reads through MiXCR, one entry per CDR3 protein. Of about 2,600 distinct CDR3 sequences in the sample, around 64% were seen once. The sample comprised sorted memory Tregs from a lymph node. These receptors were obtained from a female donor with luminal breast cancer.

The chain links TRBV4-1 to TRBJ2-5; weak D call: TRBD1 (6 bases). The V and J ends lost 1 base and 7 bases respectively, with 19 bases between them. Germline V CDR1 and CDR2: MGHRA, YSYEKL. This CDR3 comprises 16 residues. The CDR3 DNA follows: TGCGCCAGCAGCCAAGGGGGGTACAGGGAATTGGTGACCCAGTACTTC. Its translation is CASSQGGYRELVTQYF.

This CDR3 is CASSGGGVSEAFF. CDR3 in DNA: TGCGCCAGCAGCGGGGGGGGCGTTTCTGAAGCTTTCTTT. The V gene is TRBV5-1, the J gene TRBJ1-1; a weak D match, TRBD1 (6 bases). Germline V gene sequence: CDR1 SGHRS, CDR2 YFSETQ. Trimming pared 4 bases from V and 6 bases from J, leaving 13 bases between. CDR3 size: 13 residues. Full variable domain (missing parts from reference TRBV5-1 and TRBJ1-1): KAGVTQTPRYLIKTRGQQVTLSCSPISGHRSVSWYQQTPGQGLQFLFEYFSETQRNKGNFPGRFSGRQFSNSRSEMNVSTLELGDSALYLCASSGGGVSEAFFGQGTRLTVV.

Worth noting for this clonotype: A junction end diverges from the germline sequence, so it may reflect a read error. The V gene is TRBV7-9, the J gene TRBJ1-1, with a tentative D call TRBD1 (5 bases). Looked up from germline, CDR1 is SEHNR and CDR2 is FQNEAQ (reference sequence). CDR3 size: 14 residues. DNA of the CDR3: TGTGCCAGCAGCTCCGCTCAGGGTCTGGGTGAAGCCTTCTTT. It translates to CASSSAQGLGEAFF.

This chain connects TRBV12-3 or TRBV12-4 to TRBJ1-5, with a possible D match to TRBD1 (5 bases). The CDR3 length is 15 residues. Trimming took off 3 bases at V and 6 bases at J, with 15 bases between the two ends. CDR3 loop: CASSFSGRASQPQHF. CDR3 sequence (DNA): TGTGCCAGCAGTTTTTCGGGGCGTGCGAGTCAGCCCCAGCATTTT.

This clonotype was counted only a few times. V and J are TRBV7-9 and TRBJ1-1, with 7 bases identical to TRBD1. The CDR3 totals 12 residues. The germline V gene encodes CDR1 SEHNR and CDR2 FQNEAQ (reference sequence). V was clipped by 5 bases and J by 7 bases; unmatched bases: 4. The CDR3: CASSRGDSEAFF. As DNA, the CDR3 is TGTGCCAGCAGCCGGGGGGACAGTGAAGCTTTCTTT. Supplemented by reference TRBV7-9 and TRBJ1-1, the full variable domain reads DTGVSQNPRHKITKRGQNVTFRCDPISEHNRLYWYRQTLGQGPEFLTYFQNEAQLEKSRLLSDRFSAERPKGSFSTLEIQRTEQGDSAMYLCASSRGDSEAFFGQGTRLTVV.

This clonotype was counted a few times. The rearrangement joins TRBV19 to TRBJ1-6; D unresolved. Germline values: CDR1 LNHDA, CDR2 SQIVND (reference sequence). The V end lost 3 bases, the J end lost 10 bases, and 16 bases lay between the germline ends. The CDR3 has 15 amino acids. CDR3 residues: CASSIPDGLGSPLHF. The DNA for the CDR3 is TGTGCCAGTAGTATCCCGGACGGCTTAGGATCACCCCTCCACTTT.

In DNA, the CDR3 is TGCGCCAGCAGCTTGGAAGGGGGCGAGCAGTACGTC. This codes for CASSLEGGEQYV. The rearrangement links TRBV5-1 to TRBJ2-7, with TRBD1 as a possible D gene (6 bases). Germline V gene lookup returns CDR1 SGHRS and CDR2 YFSETQ. The CDR3 extends over 12 amino acids. V lost 0 bases, J lost 6 bases, and 7 bases lay in between.

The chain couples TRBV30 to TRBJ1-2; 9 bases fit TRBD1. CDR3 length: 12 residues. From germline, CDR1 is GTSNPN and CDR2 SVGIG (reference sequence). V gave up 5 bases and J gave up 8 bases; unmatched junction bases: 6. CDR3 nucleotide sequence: TGTGCCTGGGCCGGGACAGGGAGCGGCTACACCTTC. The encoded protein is CAWAGTGSGYTF. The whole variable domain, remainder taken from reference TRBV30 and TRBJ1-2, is SQTIHQWPATLVQPVGSPLSLECTVEGTSNPNLYWYRQAAGRGLQLLFYSVGIGQISSEVPQNLSASRPQDRQFILSSKKLLLSDSGFYLCAWAGTGSGYTFGSGTRLTVV.

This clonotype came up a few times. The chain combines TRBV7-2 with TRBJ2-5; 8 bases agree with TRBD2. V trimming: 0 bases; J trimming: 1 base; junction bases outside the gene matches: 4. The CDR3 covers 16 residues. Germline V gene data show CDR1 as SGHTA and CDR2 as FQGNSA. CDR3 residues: CASSLALRGAQETQYF. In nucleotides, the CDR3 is TGTGCCAGCAGCTTAGCGCTGCGGGGGGCCCAAGAGACCCAGTACTTC.

CDR3 in amino acids: CASSLSGGSYNSPLHF. Written as DNA, the CDR3 is TGTGCCAGCAGCTTGTCCGGTGGCTCCTATAATTCACCCCTCCACTTT. This chain connects TRBV5-6 to TRBJ1-6, with D uncertain. With 1 base removed from V and 0 bases from J, the gap between germline ends came to 8 bases. This CDR3 comprises 16 residues. Germline assignment: CDR1 SGHDT and CDR2 YYEEEE.

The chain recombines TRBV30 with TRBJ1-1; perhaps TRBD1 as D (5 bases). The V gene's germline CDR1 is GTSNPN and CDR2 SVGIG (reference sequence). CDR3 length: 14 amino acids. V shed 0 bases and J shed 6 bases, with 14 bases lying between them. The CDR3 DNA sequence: TGTGCCTGGAGTGTCCCCAACTCCAGGGCTGAAGCTTTCTTT. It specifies CAWSVPNSRAEAFF.

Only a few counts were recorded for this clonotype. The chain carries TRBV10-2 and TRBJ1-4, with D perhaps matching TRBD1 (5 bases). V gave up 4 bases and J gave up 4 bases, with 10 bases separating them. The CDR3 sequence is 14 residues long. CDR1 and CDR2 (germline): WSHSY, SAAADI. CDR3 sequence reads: CASSGAGGNEKLFF. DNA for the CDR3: TGCGCCAGCAGTGGAGCCGGGGGTAATGAAAAACTGTTTTTT.

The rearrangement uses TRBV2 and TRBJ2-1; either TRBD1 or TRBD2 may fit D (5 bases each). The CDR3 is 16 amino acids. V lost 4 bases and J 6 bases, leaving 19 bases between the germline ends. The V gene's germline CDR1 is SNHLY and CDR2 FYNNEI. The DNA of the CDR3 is TGTGCCAGCAGTGGATGGTTGGCAGGGAGAAGCAATGAGCAGTTCTTC. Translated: CASSGWLAGRSNEQFF.

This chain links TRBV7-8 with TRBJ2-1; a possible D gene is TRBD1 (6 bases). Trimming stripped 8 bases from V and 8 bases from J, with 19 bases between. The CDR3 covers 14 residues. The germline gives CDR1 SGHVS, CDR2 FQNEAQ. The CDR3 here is CASGVGGIIHEQFF. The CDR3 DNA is TGTGCCAGCGGGGTAGGGGGAATAATCCATGAGCAGTTCTTC.

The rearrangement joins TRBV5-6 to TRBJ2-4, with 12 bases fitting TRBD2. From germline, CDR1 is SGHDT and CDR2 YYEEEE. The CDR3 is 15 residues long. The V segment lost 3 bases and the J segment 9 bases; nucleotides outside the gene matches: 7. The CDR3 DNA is TGTGCCAGCAGCTCAGGACTAGCGGGGTCGGTCATTCAGTACTTC. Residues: CASSSGLAGSVIQYF.

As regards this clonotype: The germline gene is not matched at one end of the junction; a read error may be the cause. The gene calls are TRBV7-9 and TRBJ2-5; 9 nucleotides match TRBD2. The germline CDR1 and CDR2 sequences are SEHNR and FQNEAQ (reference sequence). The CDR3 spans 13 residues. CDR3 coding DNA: TGTTCCAGCAGCCTAGCGGGGCAAGAGACCCAGTACTTC. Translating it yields CSSSLAGQETQYF. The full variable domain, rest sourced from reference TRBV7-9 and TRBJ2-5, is DTGVSQNPRHKITKRGQNVTFRCDPISEHNRLYWYRQTLGQGPEFLTYFQNEAQLEKSRLLSDRFSAERPKGSFSTLEIQRTEQGDSAMYLCSSSLAGQETQYFGPGTRLLVL.

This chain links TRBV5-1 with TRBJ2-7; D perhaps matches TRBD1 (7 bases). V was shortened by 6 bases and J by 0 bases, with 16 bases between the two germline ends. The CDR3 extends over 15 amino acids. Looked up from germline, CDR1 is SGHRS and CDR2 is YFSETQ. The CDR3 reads CASNSGQGGSYEQYF. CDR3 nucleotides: TGCGCCAGCAACTCGGGGCAGGGGGGCTCCTACGAGCAGTACTTC.

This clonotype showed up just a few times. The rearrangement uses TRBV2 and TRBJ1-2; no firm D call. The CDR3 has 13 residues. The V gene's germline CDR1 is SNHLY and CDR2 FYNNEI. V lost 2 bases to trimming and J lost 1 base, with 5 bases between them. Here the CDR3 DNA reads TGTGCCAGCAGTGAAAGGATTAACTATGGCTACACCTTC. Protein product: CASSERINYGYTF.

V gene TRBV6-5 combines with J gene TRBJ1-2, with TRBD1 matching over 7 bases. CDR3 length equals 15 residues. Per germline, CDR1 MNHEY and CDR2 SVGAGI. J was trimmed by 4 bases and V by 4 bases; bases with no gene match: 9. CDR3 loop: CASSFRDSSIYGYTF. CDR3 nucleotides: TGTGCCAGCAGTTTTCGGGACAGTTCCATCTATGGCTACACCTTC.

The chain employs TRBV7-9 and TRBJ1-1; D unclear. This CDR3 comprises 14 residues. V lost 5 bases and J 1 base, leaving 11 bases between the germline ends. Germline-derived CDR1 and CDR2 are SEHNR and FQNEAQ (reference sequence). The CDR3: CASSPKTENTEAFF. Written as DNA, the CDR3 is TGTGCCAGCAGCCCAAAAACGGAGAACACTGAAGCTTTCTTT.

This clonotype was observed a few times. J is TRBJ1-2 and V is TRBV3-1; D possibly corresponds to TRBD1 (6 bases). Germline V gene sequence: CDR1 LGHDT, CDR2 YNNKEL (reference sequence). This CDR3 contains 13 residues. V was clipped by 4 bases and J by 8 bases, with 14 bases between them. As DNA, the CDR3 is TGTGCCAGCAGCCCTAGGACAGTAGCCGGCTACACCTTC. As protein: CASSPRTVAGYTF. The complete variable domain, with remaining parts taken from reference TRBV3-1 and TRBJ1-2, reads DTAVSQTPKYLVTQMGNDKSIKCEQNLGHDTMYWYKQDSKKFLKIMFSYNNKELIINETVPNRFSPKSPDKAHLNLHINSLELGDSAVYFCASSPRTVAGYTFGSGTRLTVV.

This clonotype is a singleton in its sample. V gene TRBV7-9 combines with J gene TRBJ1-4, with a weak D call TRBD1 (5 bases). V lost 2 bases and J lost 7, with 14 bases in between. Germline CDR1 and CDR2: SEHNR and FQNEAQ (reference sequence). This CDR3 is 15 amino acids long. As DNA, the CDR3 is TGTGCCAGCAGCTTACCGTCAGGGATAGGTGAAAAACTGTTTTTT. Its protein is CASSLPSGIGEKLFF.

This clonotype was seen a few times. The DNA of the CDR3 is TGCGCCAGCAGCTTGGGGGATTATAATTCACCCCTCCACTTT. Its translation: CASSLGDYNSPLHF. The chain joins TRBV5-1 to TRBJ1-6; D remains ambiguous. Trimming took 0 bases from V and 4 from J, leaving 5 bases between them. The V gene's germline CDR1 is SGHRS and CDR2 YFSETQ. The CDR3 length is 14 residues.

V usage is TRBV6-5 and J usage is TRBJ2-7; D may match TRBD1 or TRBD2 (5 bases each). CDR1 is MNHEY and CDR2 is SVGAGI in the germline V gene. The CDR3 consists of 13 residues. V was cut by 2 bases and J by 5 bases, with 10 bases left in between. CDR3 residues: CASSYGGFDEQYF. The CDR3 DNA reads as TGTGCCAGCAGTTACGGGGGTTTCGACGAGCAGTACTTC.

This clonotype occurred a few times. In DNA form, the CDR3 reads TGTGCCAGCAGCCAAGACGCGGGGGTGGAGACCCAGTACTTC. This codes for CASSQDAGVETQYF. The V gene is TRBV3-1, the J gene TRBJ2-5, with 7 bases identical to TRBD2. The CDR3 has 14 residues. V lost 0 bases to trimming and J lost 5 bases; unmatched junction nucleotides: 3. Germline assignment: CDR1 LGHDT and CDR2 YNNKEL (reference sequence).